The rows below give T cell receptor beta chains drawn from one sample of a study of blood T cell repertoires in COVID-19. The repertoire was sequenced with immunoSEQ multiplex PCR; TCRdb's copy has only in-frame clones and lacks some. The sample lists more than 200,000 clones, 87% occurring once. Specimen: peripheral blood. The receptors come from a man between 18 and 29 years old with active or convalescent COVID-19. Both conserved end residues are part of each CDR3. Fields, in order: D gene, V gene, J gene, clone size, CDR3 protein, CDR3 DNA. The D gene is left open where the match is weak. Size values are once, few and many counts, or a class for expanded clones, and some rows have none.

TRBD1,TRBV2,TRBJ2-1,.,CASRLRTGWDEQFF,TGTGCCAGCAGATTGAGGACAGGTTGGGATGAGCAGTTCTTC
TRBD2,TRBV10-3,TRBJ2-1,.,CAISEFGGGIYNEQFF,TGTGCCATCAGTGAGTTTGGCGGGGGAATCTACAATGAGCAGTTCTTC
.,TRBV7-6,TRBJ1-6,.,CASSLVTANYNSPLHF,TGTGCCAGCAGCTTAGTAACAGCCAACTATAATTCACCCCTCCACTTT
.,TRBV25-1,TRBJ1-2,.,CASSLRDGGYGYTF,TGTGCCAGCAGCCTCAGGGACGGGGGATACGGCTACACCTTC
TRBD1,TRBV19,TRBJ1-1,.,CASSRSTGTLGTEAFF,TGTGCCAGTAGCCGATCGACAGGGACATTAGGCACTGAAGCTTTCTTT
TRBD1,TRBV27,TRBJ1-2,.,CASSLRQGEYYGYTF,TGTGCCAGCAGTCTCCGACAGGGGGAATACTATGGCTACACCTTC
TRBD2,TRBV5-1,TRBJ2-1,.,CASSLPTSGNNNEQFF,TGCGCCAGCAGCCTCCCGACTAGCGGGAACAACAATGAGCAGTTCTTC
TRBD1,TRBV4-2,TRBJ1-4,.,CASSPILGQGARGGNEKLFF,TGTGCCAGCAGCCCGATATTGGGACAGGGGGCGCGGGGAGGTAATGAAAAACTGTTTTTT
.,TRBV2,TRBJ1-1,.,CAIPYRGVSTEAFF,TGTGCCATCCCCTATCGGGGGGTCTCCACTGAAGCTTTCTTT
.,TRBV6-5,TRBJ2-1,.,CASMGLAYYNEQFF,TGTGCCAGCATGGGCCTAGCGTACTACAATGAGCAGTTCTTC
TRBD1,TRBV27,TRBJ2-5,once,CASRPKTGGLETQYF,TGTGCCAGCAGACCCAAGACAGGGGGCCTAGAGACCCAGTACTTC